This TCR beta chain derives from a study of blood T cells in healthy people across ages. The length of the CDR3 is 15 residues. Germline CDR1 SGDLS, CDR2 YYNGEE. It was with a sample-barcoded 5' primer and a J-beta primer mix that a second PCR of about 7 to 12 cycles was run. MiXCR, run by TCRdb on the 5' RACE reads, gives a single entry per CDR3 protein. This table holds 800,000 to 950,000 distinct CDR3 sequences, around 48% found once. The rearrangement uses TRBV9 and TRBJ2-1, with 9 bases identical to TRBD1. The DNA matches TRBJ2-7 better at its end, which makes the J call doubtful. This clonotype was sampled from a man aged 30 to 39 in good health. Sample: blood. Here the CDR3 reads CASSPRGTGINEQYF. In DNA, the CDR3 is TGTGCCAGCAGCCCTAGGGGGACAGGGATCAATGAGCAGTACTTC.